This paragraph covers one T cell receptor (beta chain) sequence. Its antigen remains unidentified. The data are from a study of long-term antiretroviral therapy in people with HIV. Whole-study findings and limits: Post-ART samples showed increased diversity that remained below transplant donor control levels.

The run of the v3.0 immunoSEQ assay was at survey level. Libraries were prepared by immunoSEQ multiplex PCR; TCRdb keeps only in-frame clonotypes and omits some of them. The sample contains fewer than 25,000 clones, roughly four fifths of which appear only once. The CDR3 sequence is 16 residues long. Trimming shortened V by 5 bases and J by 1 base, and 15 bases separated the two germline ends. Germline-derived CDR1 and CDR2 are MNHNY and SVGAGI (reference sequence). Prior to DNA extraction, the samples held about 1-11 million cryopreserved PBMC. Specimen: unsorted PBMCs, collected 1.5 years after starting antiretroviral therapy. The chain joins TRBV6-6 to TRBJ1-3; D is uncertain. The TCR comes from a young man with HIV. CDR3 region: CASSTHARMSGNTIYF. The CDR3, as DNA: TGTGCCAGCAGTACCCACGCCAGGATGTCTGGAAACACCATATATTTT.